This TCR beta chain is from a study of Tregs in tolerant kidney transplant recipients. Recipients received nonmyeloablative bone marrow transplants from related graft donors, with transient mixed chimerism. This table comes from immunoSEQ multiplex PCR, and its TCRdb copy is limited to in-frame clones, with some not included. This table has some 57,000 clones, about 91% appearing once. From germline, CDR1 is MNHEY and CDR2 SMNVEV (reference sequence). Trimming took 6 bases from V and 5 from J, leaving 20 bases between them. The CDR3 is made up of 16 amino acids. The chain couples TRBV27 to TRBJ2-1, with a tentative D call TRBD1 (6 bases). The sequence came from a human patient who received a combined kidney and bone marrow transplant. Certain T cells may be donor cells from the graft. Material: CD8+ T cells from blood (PBMCs), obtained 24 months after the transplant. The CDR3 nucleotides are TGTGCCAGCAGGGTCGGGGCCTTGGGGGCGGACAATGAGCAGTTCTTC. It is translated as CASRVGALGADNEQFF.